This T cell receptor (beta chain) was observed in a study of blood T cell repertoires in COVID-19 (dated by TCRdb to about 2020). A note on the overall study: Samples covering the acute and convalescent phases of COVID-19 were provided by collaborators in the United States, Italy and Spain. The prospective study material was composed of cDNA or gDNA derived from T cells, B-cell-depleted T cells, or PBMCs. Subjects who had been exposed to COVID-19, were actively infected with it, or had recovered from it provided the deeply sampled blood TCRbeta repertoires that made up the dataset. The repertoires were released in a freely available public database meant as a resource for research on the immune response to SARS-CoV-2. Samples were obtained from the ongoing ImmuneRACE study (first 160 participants) and from approximately 1,200 subjects provided by 6 global collaborators. Sample metadata almost always included a de-identified subject ID, COVID-19 status, age in years and sex. Where HLA class I and class II types were available, the types were taken from metadata supplied by the sample provider, not from assay-based typing. The paper as a whole reports these results and caveats: The quantity of clinical and demographic metadata differed by source and by participant and was supplied without curation.

Concerning this clone itself: No cognate antigen has been identified for it. Per-nucleotide qualities are absent, and no much larger clonotype sits a single base away.

TCRbeta CDR3 regions were amplified from genomic DNA using the immunoSEQ Assay, a bias-controlled multiplex PCR. For the original study's pipeline: The number of nucleated cells in each sample was estimated from the amplification of reference gene primers within the assay. To quantify the absolute abundance of each unique TCRbeta CDR3 rearrangement, sequence reads were collapsed and filtered. For each sample, productive Simpson clonality was calculated by taking the square root of Simpson's diversity index across productive rearrangements. Not all clones reach the TCRdb copy of this immuneACCESS table, which keeps in-frame sequences only. Checked studies attribute under half of the gap to unresolved V genes and leave the rest unexplained. V and J calls plus clone size are reproduced from that table; the DNA served to infer D and trimming. The sample table lists a few hundred thousand clones, around 86% of them with a count of one. The ten top clones hold over 7.5% of the sample.

Samples from volunteer blood donors who had recovered from COVID-19 were contributed by a second Seattle source. Collaborating institutions collected whole blood in K2EDTA tubes following their own protocols. For TCRbeta analysis, collaborators shipped samples in one of three forms: frozen whole blood, isolated PBMCs, or DNA extracted from either of those sample types. V is pruned by 4 bases and J by 4 bases, leaving 6 bases of the junction without a gene match. Per the germline V gene, SGHDT is the CDR1 and YYEEEE is the CDR2. The CDR3 spans 14 residues, from the cysteine through the phenylalanine. The entry retains the CDR3 DNA only, 42 bases that are in frame from base 1.

The chain is assembled from TRBV5-6 and TRBJ2-7; 9 central bases correspond to TRBD1. This TCR was recovered from a man aged 35 to 55 who had recovered from COVID-19. Sequencing was carried out using peripheral blood. The CDR3 amino acid sequence is: CASSPRQGGYEQYF. The DNA sequence follows: TGTGCCAGCAGCCCAAGACAGGGGGGGTACGAGCAGTACTTC. Outside the CDR3, residues come from the reference TRBV5-6 and TRBJ2-7 proteins, so the full variable domain is: DAGVTQSPTHLIKTRGQQVTLRCSPKSGHDTVSWYQQALGQGPQFIFQYYEEEERQRGNFPDRFSGHQFPNYSSELNVNALLLGDSALYLCASSPRQGGYEQYFGPGTRLTVT.